The clone carrying this T cell receptor beta chain was counted at least ten times. No antigen is known for it. The sample is drawn from a study of blood T cells in healthy people across ages. Study-level points and caveats: CMV infection status of these donors was not known. Observed TCR beta diversity showed a strong correlation with the percentage of naive T cells as measured by flow cytometry. In long-lived donors, naive CD4+ cell counts and diversity exceeded those of aged donors.

Around 9.5 milliliters of peripheral blood were drawn from each donor. Through a sample-barcoded 5' primer and a J-beta primer mix, a second PCR was run for roughly 6 to 11 cycles. TCRdb re-called the 5' RACE reads through MiXCR, storing one row per CDR3 protein. The sample shows approximately 1.5 million distinct CDR3 sequences, about 35% of them seen only once. V was cut by 2 bases and J by 2 bases, with 9 bases left in between. The CDR3 has 14 amino acids. Germline-derived CDR1 and CDR2 are MNHEY and SVGAGI. The clonotype comes from a woman in her thirties in good health. The material sequenced was blood. The rearrangement joins TRBV6-5 to TRBJ2-5; TRBD2 is a possible D gene (6 bases). CDR3 protein: CASSYGGVQETQYF. The CDR3 bases are TGTGCCAGCAGTTACGGCGGGGTTCAAGAGACCCAGTACTTC.